The source of this T cell receptor (beta chain) is a study of blood T cell repertoires in COVID-19. Overall study: In each case, the material was cDNA or gDNA derived from T cells, B-cell-depleted T cells, or PBMCs.

Per the original methods: Using reference gene primer amplification, nucleated cell counts were estimated. Repertoires were generated with immunoSEQ multiplex PCR, while TCRdb's copy carries only in-frame clones and drops some. Clone size and V and J calls were adopted from that table, with D and trimming inferred from the DNA. The data hold nearly 250,000 clones, with 70% to 85% observed a single time. This TCR came from a woman of 80 years or more with acute or convalescent COVID-19. The sample consisted of peripheral blood.

CDR3 region: CASSVGPRDRADQPQHF. CDR3 in DNA: TGTGCCAGCAGCGTAGGGCCACGGGACAGGGCAGACCAGCCCCAGCATTTT. The chain is built from TRBV9 and TRBJ1-5; 9 bases agree with TRBD1. The CDR3 has 17 amino acids. Losses at the gene ends were 0 bases for V and 7 bases for J; bases not matched to a gene: 11. In germline, CDR1 is SGDLS, CDR2 YYNGEE.